The 18 T cell receptor beta chains listed next were all sequenced from one sample in a study of CD8+ T cells in alopecia areata. Sequencing templates came from extracted RNA that was reverse transcribed into cDNA. Clones were sequenced by immunoSEQ multiplex PCR, and TCRdb holds only the in-frame ones, with some missing. The data hold around 140,000 clones, with approximately 50% observed a single time. Specimen: CD4+ T cells sorted from blood, collected at week 0. These receptors were taken from a human donor with alopecia areata.

In this sample, this clone turned up a few times. The chain employs TRBV29-1 and TRBJ2-3; the match to TRBD2 covers 7 bases. Trimming removed 4 bases from V and 2 bases from J; junction bases left unmatched: 6. Looked up from germline, CDR1 is SQVTM and CDR2 is ANQGSEA. This CDR3 contains 14 residues. The CDR3 region has the DNA TGCAGCGTTGGCCAACTAGCGATCACAGATACGCAGTATTTT. It yields the protein CSVGQLAITDTQYF.

This sequence joins TRBV7-3 and TRBJ2-2; D gene uncertain. The CDR3 totals 12 residues. Germline CDR1 reads SGHTA; CDR2 reads FQGTGA. V gave up 4 bases and J gave up 6 bases, with 6 bases separating them. The CDR3 region has the DNA TGTGCCAGCAGCTCGAGTGCCGGGGAGCTGTTTTTT. Amino acids: CASSSSAGELFF.

V is TRBV4-1 and J is TRBJ2-2, with D perhaps matching TRBD2 (5 bases). Trimming removed 4 bases at V and 1 base at J, with 13 bases between. The CDR3 totals 16 residues. Germline-derived CDR1 and CDR2 are MGHRA and YSYEKL. CDR3 protein: CASSRTREVNTGELFF. The CDR3 coding sequence is TGCGCCAGCAGCCGAACTAGGGAAGTGAACACCGGGGAGCTGTTTTTT.

This clone has only a few counts. This chain joins TRBV5-1 and TRBJ2-7; 8 positions agree with TRBD2. CDR3 length equals 15 residues. J lost 3 bases, V lost 4 bases, and 9 bases had no gene match. CDR1 and CDR2 (germline): SGHRS, YFSETQ. In nucleotides, the CDR3 is TGCGCCAGCAGCGGGATGGGAGCGGGGGTCTACGAGCAGTACTTC. Translating it yields CASSGMGAGVYEQYF.

The chain couples TRBV28 to TRBJ2-3; TRBD1 might be the D (5 bases). Germline CDR1 reads MDHEN; CDR2 reads SYDVKM. The CDR3 totals 15 residues. V lost 4 bases and J 1 base, leaving 12 bases between the germline ends. The CDR3 is CASSSRVVGTDTQYF. In DNA form, the CDR3 reads TGTGCCAGCAGTTCCAGGGTGGTGGGCACAGATACGCAGTATTTT.

The rearrangement uses TRBV6-6 and TRBJ2-6, with D possibly matching TRBD1 (6 bases). V was pared by 7 bases and J by 2 bases, with 12 bases between. In germline, CDR1 is MNHNY, CDR2 SVGAGI (reference sequence). CDR3 length: 15 residues. The CDR3 sequence is CASIFTGPGANVLTF. The CDR3 DNA is TGTGCCAGCATATTTACAGGGCCTGGGGCCAACGTCCTGACTTTC.

The sample holds one count of this clone. The chain uses TRBV25-1 and TRBJ2-5, with 7 nucleotides matching TRBD1. The germline V gene encodes CDR1 MGHDK and CDR2 SYGVNS. Losses at the gene ends were 8 bases for V and 7 bases for J; bases not matched to a gene: 16. The CDR3 sequence is 15 residues long. CDR3 sequence (DNA): TGTGCCAGCGCCCCGGACAGGCCACGTTCTCCGACCCAGTACTTC. As protein: CASAPDRPRSPTQYF.

The table lists this clone with a count of one. The chain is built from TRBV5-1 and TRBJ2-1, with a weak D call TRBD2 (5 bases). The CDR3 totals 13 residues. Trimming removed 4 bases from V and 9 bases from J, with 14 bases in between. Germline V gives CDR1 SGHRS, CDR2 YFSETQ. The DNA for the CDR3 is TGCGCCAGCAGCCCTGGGAGATCAAGTGAGCAGTTCTTC. This gives the protein CASSPGRSSEQFF.

The chain carries TRBV6-6 and TRBJ2-7; maybe TRBD1 (6 bases). Trimming removed 2 bases at V and 4 bases at J, with 12 bases between. Germline V gene lookup returns CDR1 MNHNY and CDR2 SVGAGI (reference sequence). The CDR3 is 14 residues long. CDR3 nucleotides: TGTGCCAGCAGTTACGAACAGGGTGCATACGAGCAGTACTTC. This codes for CASSYEQGAYEQYF.

The J gene is TRBJ1-4, the V gene TRBV5-8; the D gene is possibly TRBD1 (6 bases). V gave up 6 bases and J gave up 5 bases, with 11 bases separating them. The CDR3 is 13 amino acids. The germline V gene has CDR1 SGHTS and CDR2 YDEGEE. CDR3 residues: CASTWRGNEKLFF. The CDR3, as DNA: TGTGCCAGCACCTGGAGGGGGAATGAAAAACTGTTTTTT.

The V gene is TRBV9, the J gene TRBJ2-7; D gene unclear. The CDR3 has 11 residues. In germline, CDR1 is SGDLS, CDR2 YYNGEE. V lost 4 bases and J 11 bases, leaving 13 bases between the germline ends. CDR3 loop: CASSPEWWKYF. In DNA form, the CDR3 reads TGTGCCAGCAGCCCCGAATGGTGGAAGTACTTC.

In this sample, this clone turned up a few times. The chain links TRBV29-1 to TRBJ1-5, with 8 positions matching TRBD1. Germline assignment: CDR1 SQVTM and CDR2 ANQGSEA. CDR3 length equals 13 residues. V lost 5 bases, J lost 4 bases, and 4 bases stayed unmatched. Here the CDR3 DNA reads TGCAGCGTTCAGGGGACAGGAAATCAGCCCCAGCATTTT. Translated: CSVQGTGNQPQHF.

This clone showed up just a few times. This chain joins TRBV5-1 and TRBJ2-2; weak D call: TRBD2 (5 bases). V lost 0 bases to trimming and J lost 3 bases, with 12 bases between them. The CDR3 is made up of 16 amino acids. Germline values: CDR1 SGHRS, CDR2 YFSETQ. In DNA, the CDR3 is TGCGCCAGCAGCTTGGGATCGGGGAGTCACACCGGGGAGCTGTTTTTT. It codes for CASSLGSGSHTGELFF.

This chain connects TRBV6-1 to TRBJ2-1; TRBD2 aligns across 8 bases. Germline lookup yields CDR1 MNHNS and CDR2 SASEGT. After removal of 2 bases from V and 4 bases from J, the junction contained 7 bases not matched to a gene. The length of the CDR3 is 16 residues. CDR3 coding DNA: TGTGCCAGCAGTGAACTAAGCGGGAGTTTGTACAATGAGCAGTTCTTC. Translated, it gives CASSELSGSLYNEQFF.

V usage is TRBV29-1 and J usage is TRBJ1-2, with D unclear. The CDR3 is 11 residues long. Between the trimmed V and J ends, which lost 8 bases and 8 bases, there was a span of 15 bases. Germline CDR1 reads SQVTM; CDR2 reads ANQGSEA. The CDR3 nucleotides read TGCAGCCTCTCCTCGGGAGGCGGCTACACCTTC. Its translation is CSLSSGGGYTF.

The genes are TRBV23-1 and TRBJ2-5; 11 bases agree with TRBD2. TRBV23-1 carries the ORF label, with uncertain function. The ends lost 9 bases at V and 3 bases at J; junction bases unmatched: 6. The CDR3 runs 14 residues. CDR3 region: CARKTSGIEETQYF. DNA for the CDR3: TGCGCCAGAAAGACTAGCGGGATAGAAGAGACCCAGTACTTC.

The V and J genes are TRBV28 and TRBJ1-5; maybe TRBD1 (6 bases). There are 19 residues in the CDR3. Germline V gene data show CDR1 as MDHEN and CDR2 as SYDVKM. V was trimmed by 5 bases and J by 0 bases, leaving 23 bases between them. This CDR3 reads CASSANRAQGSGSNQPQHF. CDR3 coding DNA: TGTGCCAGCAGTGCCAACAGGGCCCAGGGGTCGGGTAGCAATCAGCCCCAGCATTTT. Supplemented by reference TRBV28 and TRBJ1-5, the full variable domain reads DVKVTQSSRYLVKRTGEKVFLECVQDMDHENMFWYRQDPGLGLRLIYFSYDVKMKEKGDIPEGYSVSREKKERFSLILESASTNQTSMYLCASSANRAQGSGSNQPQHFGDGTRLSIL.

The chain couples TRBV5-1 to TRBJ2-6, with 8 bases matching TRBD1. Trimming took 4 bases from V and 0 from J; bases not matched to a gene: 9. The CDR3 length is 18 residues. Germline CDR1 is SGHRS and CDR2 is YFSETQ. As DNA, the CDR3 is TGCGCCAGCAGCCAGGGACAGGAATACTCCTCTGGGGCCAACGTCCTGACTTTC. The encoded protein is CASSQGQEYSSGANVLTF.